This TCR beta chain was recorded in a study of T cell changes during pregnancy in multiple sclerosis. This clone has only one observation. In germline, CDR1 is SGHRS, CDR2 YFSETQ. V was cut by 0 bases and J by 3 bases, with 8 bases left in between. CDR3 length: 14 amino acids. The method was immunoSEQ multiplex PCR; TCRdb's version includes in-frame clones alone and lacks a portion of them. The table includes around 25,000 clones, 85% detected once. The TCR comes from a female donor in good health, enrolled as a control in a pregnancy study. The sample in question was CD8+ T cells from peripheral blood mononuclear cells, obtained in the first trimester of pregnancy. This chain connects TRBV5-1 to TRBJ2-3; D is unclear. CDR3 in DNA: TGCGCCAGCAGCTTGGGTCTAGTAACAGATACGCAGTATTTT. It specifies CASSLGLVTDTQYF.